These T cell receptor beta chains were read from a single sample in a study of blood T cell repertoires in COVID-19. The repertoire was sequenced with immunoSEQ multiplex PCR; TCRdb's copy has only in-frame clones and lacks some. The data show 130,000 to 150,000 clones, with approximately 80% seen just once and 10% held by the top ten. Sequenced sample: peripheral blood. The receptors here all came from a man aged 55 to 70 with active or convalescent COVID-19. CDR3s include the opening cysteine and the closing phenylalanine or tryptophan. A D gene is named only where the DNA matches it firmly. The size field is filled for only some rows; it gives once, few, many or a size class.

TRBJ2-7 TRBV5-1 - - TGCGCCAGCAGCTTGGTGGCCGGGTTCCACGAGCAGTACTTC CASSLVAGFHEQYF
TRBJ2-1 TRBV7-2 - TRBD2 TGTGCCAGCAGCTTACTAAAGCGGGAGTCGTTCTTC CASSLLKRESFF
TRBJ1-1 TRBV9 - - TGTGCCAGCAGCGTAGGAGGGGGGGTTACTGAAGCTTTCTTT CASSVGGGVTEAFF
TRBJ2-1 TRBV6-5 - TRBD1 TGTGCCAGCAGAAGGACAGGGGAAACGAATGAGCAGTTCTTC CASRRTGETNEQFF
TRBJ1-3 TRBV10-2 - TRBD1 TGCGCCAGCAAGGGGACAGCACTTCTCTCTGGAAACACCATATATTTT CASKGTALLSGNTIYF
TRBJ2-3 TRBV18 - TRBD2 TGTGCCAGCTCCAAAGCAACTAGCGGGAGTACAGATACGCAGTATTTT CASSKATSGSTDTQYF
TRBJ1-2 TRBV15 - - TGTGCCACCAGCTCCGTAGCTGGCGCGGGAACCCGGGTATTTGGCTACACCTTC CATSSVAGAGTRVFGYTF
TRBJ2-3 TRBV7-7 - TRBD1 TGTGCTAGCAGCTTAGCTTCGGGACAGGGGGCATCGGATACGCAGTATTTT CASSLASGQGASDTQYF
TRBJ1-1 TRBV7-9 - - TGTGCCAGCAGCCTTACCCCCGGGACGTCGAACAGGGTTGCTGAAGCTTTCTTT CASSLTPGTSNRVAEAFF
TRBJ1-2 TRBV27 - - TGTGCCAGCAGTTTATCGTATGGGGACATTCATAACTATGGCTACACCTTC CASSLSYGDIHNYGYTF
TRBJ1-1 TRBV30 - - TGTGCCTGGACGCAACAGGGTTCCACTGAAGCTTTCTTT CAWTQQGSTEAFF
TRBJ2-5 TRBV11-2 - TRBD2 TGTGCCAGCAGCTCCAGTTTAGCGGGGATGAAGACCCAGTACTTC CASSSSLAGMKTQYF
TRBJ2-3 TRBV10-1 once - TGCGCCAGCAGTGAGGGACTATATGAACAGACAGATACGCAGTATTTT CASSEGLYEQTDTQYF
TRBJ1-3 TRBV18 - TRBD1 TGTGCCAGCTCACCGCAGGGGGCGAACCGGTTCTCTGGAAACACCATATATTTT CASSPQGANRFSGNTIYF
TRBJ1-5 TRBV4-3 - TRBD1 TGCGCCAGCAGCCAAGATCCCCTGTCTTGGGACAGAAGCAATCAGCCCCAGCATTTT CASSQDPLSWDRSNQPQHF
TRBJ1-4 TRBV30 few TRBD1 TGTGCCTGGAGGCCCACAGGGGGAAGTGAAAAACTGTTTTTT CAWRPTGGSEKLFF
TRBJ2-3 TRBV16 - - TGTGCCAGCAGCCCCCCGGGGGATACGCAGTATTTT CASSPPGDTQYF
TRBJ1-6 TRBV27 few - TGTGCCAGCAGTTTATCGGACAGAAATTCACCCCTCCACTTT CASSLSDRNSPLHF
TRBJ1-5 TRBV14 - - TGTGCCAGCAGCCCGCCGTCGGGTCGAAATCAGCCCCAGCATTTT CASSPPSGRNQPQHF
TRBJ2-2 TRBV24-1 - - TGTGCCACCAGTGTCTACACCGGGGAGCTGTTTTTT CATSVYTGELFF
TRBJ2-3 TRBV27 - - TGTGCCAGCAGGAATCTAGCGACTAGCACAGATACGCAGTATTTT CASRNLATSTDTQYF
TRBJ2-5 TRBV7-2 - - TGTGCCAGCAGCTTAGGCGGCCCTTTCAGAGAGACCCAGTACTTC CASSLGGPFRETQYF
TRBJ2-1 TRBV21-1 - - TGTGCCAGCAGCTGGCGGACTAGGAATGAGCAGTTCTTC CASSWRTRNEQFF
TRBJ2-3 TRBV7-6 - - TGTGCCAGCAGCTTAGGTCGGCGGTCCCTTGGTACGCAGTATTTT CASSLGRRSLGTQYF
TRBJ2-5 TRBV19 - - TGTGCCAGCCAGACAGGAGTTGATACCCAGTACTTC CASQTGVDTQYF